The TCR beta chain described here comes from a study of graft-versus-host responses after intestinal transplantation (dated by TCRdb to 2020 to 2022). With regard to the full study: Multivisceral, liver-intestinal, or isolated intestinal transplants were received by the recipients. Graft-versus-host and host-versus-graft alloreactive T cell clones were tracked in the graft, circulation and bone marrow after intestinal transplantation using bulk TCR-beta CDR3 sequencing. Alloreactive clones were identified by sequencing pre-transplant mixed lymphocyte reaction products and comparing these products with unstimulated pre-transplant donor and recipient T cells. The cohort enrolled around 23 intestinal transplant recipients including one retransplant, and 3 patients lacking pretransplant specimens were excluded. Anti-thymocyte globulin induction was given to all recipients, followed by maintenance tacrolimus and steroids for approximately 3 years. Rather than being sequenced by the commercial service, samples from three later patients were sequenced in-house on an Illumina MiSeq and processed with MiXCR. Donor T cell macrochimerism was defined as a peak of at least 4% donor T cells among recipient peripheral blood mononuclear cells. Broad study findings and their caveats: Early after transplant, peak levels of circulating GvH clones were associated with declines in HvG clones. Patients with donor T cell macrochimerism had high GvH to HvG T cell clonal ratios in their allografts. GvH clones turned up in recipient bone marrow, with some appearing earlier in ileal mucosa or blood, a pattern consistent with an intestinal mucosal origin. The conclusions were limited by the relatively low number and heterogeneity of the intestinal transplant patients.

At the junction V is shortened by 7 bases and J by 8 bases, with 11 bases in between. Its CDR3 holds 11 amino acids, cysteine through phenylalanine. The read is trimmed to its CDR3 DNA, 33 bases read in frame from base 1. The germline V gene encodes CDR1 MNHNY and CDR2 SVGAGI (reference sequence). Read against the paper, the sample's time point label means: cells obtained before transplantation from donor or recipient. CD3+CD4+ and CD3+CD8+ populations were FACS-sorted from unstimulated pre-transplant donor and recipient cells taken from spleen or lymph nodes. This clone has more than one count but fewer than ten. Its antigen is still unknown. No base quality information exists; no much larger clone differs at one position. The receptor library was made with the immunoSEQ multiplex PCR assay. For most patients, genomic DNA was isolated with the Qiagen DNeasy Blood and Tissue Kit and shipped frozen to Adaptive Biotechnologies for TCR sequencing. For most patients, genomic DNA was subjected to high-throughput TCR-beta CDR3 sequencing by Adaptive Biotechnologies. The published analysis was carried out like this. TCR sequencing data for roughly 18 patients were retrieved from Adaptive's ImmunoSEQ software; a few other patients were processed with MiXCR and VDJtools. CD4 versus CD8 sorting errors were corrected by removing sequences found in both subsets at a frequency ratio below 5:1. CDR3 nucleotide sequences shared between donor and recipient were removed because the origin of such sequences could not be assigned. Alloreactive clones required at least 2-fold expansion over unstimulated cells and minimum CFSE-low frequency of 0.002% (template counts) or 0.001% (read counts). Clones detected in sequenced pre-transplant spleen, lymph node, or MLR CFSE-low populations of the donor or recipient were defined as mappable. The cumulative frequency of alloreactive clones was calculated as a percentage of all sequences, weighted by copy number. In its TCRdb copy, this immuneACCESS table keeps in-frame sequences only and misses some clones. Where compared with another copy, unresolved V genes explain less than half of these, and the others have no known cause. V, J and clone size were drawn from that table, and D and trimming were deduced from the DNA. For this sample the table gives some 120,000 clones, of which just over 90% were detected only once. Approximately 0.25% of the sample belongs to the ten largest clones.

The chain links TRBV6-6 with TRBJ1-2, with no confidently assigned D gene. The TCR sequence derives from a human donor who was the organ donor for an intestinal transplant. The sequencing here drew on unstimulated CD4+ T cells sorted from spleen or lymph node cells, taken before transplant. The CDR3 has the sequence CASTTGYGYTF. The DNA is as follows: TGTGCCAGCACCACGGGGTACGGCTACACCTTC.